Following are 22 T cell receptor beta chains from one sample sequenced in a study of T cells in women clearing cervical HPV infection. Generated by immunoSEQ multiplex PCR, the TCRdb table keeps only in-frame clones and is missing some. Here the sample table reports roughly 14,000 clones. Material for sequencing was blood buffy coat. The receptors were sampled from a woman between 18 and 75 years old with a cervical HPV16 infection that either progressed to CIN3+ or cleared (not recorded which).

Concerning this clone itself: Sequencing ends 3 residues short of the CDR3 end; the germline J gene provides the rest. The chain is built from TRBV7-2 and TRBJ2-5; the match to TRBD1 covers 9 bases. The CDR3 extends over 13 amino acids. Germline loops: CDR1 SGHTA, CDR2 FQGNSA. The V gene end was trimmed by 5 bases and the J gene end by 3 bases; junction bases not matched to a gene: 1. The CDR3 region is CASSRDREETQYF. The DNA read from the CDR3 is TGTGCCAGCAGCCGGGACAGGGAAGAGACC.

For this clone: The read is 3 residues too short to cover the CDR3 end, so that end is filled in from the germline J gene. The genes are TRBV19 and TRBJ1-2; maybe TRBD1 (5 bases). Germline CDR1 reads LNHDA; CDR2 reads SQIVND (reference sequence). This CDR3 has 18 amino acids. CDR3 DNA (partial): TGTGCCAGTGGACCCCGGGGCCCCTCAGCACTAGCCAAAAACATC. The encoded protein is CASGPRGPSALAKNI. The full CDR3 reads CASGPRGPSALAKNIYTF.

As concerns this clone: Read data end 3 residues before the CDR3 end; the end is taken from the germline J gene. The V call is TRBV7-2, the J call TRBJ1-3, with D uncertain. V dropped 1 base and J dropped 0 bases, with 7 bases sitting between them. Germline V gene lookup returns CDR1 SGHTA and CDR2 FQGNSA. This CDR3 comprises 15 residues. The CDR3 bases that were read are TGTGCCAGCAGCTTAGGCGGCTACTCTGGAAACACC. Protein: CASSLGGYSGNT. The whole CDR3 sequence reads CASSLGGYSGNTIYF.

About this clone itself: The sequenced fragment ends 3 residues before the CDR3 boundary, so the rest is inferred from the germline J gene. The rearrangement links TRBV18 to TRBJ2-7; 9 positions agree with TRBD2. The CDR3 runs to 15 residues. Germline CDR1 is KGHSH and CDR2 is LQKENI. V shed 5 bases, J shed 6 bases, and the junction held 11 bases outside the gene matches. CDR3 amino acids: CASSGSGSQHGEQYF. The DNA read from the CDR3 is TGTGCCAGCTCAGGTAGCGGGAGCCAACACGGCGAG.

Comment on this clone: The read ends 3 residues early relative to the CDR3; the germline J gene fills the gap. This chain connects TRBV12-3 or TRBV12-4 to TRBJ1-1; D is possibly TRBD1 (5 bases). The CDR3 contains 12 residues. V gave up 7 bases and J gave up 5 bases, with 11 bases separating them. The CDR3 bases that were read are TGTGCCAGCAATGACAGAAGAACTGAA. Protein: CASNDRRTE. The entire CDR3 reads CASNDRRTEAFF.

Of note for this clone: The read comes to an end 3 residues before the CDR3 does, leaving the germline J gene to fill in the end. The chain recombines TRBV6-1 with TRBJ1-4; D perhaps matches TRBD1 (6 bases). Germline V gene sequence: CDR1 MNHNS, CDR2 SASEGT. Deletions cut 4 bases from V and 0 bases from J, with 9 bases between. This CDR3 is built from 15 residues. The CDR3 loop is CASSATGTTNEKLFF. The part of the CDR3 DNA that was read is TGTGCCAGCAGTGCAACAGGGACAACTAATGAAAAA.

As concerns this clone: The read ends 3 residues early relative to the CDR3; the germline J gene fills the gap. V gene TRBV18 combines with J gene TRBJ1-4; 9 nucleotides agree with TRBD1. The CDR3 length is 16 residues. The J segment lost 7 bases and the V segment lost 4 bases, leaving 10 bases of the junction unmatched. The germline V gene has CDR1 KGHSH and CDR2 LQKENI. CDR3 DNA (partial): TGTGCCAGCTCACAGACGGGACAGGGATCTCCTGAAAAA. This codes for CASSQTGQGSPEK. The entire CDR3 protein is CASSQTGQGSPEKLFF. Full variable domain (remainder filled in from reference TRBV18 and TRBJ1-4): NAGVMQNPRHLVRRRGQEARLRCSPMKGHSHVYWYRQLPEEGLKFMVYLQKENIIDESGMPKERFSAEFPKEGPSILRIQQVVRGDSAAYFCASSQTGQGSPEKLFFGSGTQLSVL.

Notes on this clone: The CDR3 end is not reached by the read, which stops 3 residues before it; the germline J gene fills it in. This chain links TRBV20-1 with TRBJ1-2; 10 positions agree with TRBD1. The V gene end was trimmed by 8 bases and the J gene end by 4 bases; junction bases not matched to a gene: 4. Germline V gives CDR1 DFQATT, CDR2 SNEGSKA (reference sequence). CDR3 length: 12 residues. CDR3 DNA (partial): TGCAGTACGGGACAGGGGTCCTATGGC. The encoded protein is CSTGQGSYG. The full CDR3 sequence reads CSTGQGSYGYTF.

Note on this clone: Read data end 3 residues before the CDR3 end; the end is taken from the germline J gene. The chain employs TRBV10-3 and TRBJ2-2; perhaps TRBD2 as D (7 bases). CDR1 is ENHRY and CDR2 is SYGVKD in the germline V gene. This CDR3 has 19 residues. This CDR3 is CAISESYNRALGGANVLFF. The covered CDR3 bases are TGTGCCATCAGTGAGTCGTATAACAGGGCCTTGGGGGGGGCCAACGTG.

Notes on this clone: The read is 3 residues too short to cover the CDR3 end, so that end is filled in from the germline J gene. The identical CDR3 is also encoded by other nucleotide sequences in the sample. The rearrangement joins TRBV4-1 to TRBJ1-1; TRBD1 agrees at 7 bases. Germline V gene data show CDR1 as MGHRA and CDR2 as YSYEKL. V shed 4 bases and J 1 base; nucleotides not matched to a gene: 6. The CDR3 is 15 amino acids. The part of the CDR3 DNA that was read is TGCGCCAGCAGCCGGGAGGGGACAGCGAACACTGAA. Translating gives CASSREGTANTE. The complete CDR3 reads CASSREGTANTEAFF.

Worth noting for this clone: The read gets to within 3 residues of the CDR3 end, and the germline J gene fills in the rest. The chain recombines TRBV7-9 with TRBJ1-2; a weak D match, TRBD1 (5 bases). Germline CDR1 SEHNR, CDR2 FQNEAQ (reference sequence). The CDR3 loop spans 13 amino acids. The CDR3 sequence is CASSSGTVYDYTF. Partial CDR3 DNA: TGTGCCAGCAGCTCAGGGACTGTCTACGAC.

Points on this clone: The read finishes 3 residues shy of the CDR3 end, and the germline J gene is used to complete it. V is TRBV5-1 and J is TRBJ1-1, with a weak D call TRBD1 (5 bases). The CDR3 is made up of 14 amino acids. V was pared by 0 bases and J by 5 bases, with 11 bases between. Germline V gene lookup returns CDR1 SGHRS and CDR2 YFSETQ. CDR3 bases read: TGCGCCAGCAGCTTGGCTTGGGGGGGTACTGAA. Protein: CASSLAWGGTE. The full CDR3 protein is CASSLAWGGTEAFF.

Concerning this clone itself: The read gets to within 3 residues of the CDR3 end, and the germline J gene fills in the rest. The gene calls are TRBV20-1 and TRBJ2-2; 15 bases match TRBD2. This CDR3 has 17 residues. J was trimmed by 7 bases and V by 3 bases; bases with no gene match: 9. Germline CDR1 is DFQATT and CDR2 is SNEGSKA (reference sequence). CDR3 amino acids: CSASSGLAGGKVGELFF. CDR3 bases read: TGCAGTGCTAGCTCGGGACTAGCGGGAGGAAAGGTCGGGGAG.

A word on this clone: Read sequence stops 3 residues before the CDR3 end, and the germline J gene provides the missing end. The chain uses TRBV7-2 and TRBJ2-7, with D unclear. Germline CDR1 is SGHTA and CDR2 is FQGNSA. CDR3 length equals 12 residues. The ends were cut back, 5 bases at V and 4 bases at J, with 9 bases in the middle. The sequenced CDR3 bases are TGTGCCAGCAGCCTTCTTAGATACGAG. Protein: CASSLLRYE. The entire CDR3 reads CASSLLRYEQYF.

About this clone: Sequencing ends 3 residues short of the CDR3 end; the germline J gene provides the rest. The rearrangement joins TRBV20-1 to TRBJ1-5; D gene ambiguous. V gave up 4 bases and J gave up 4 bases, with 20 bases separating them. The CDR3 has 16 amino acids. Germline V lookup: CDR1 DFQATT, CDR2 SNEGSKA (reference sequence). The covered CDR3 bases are TGCAGTGCTATCTCATCGAATACAGCCGTGAATCAGCCC. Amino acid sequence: CSAISSNTAVNQP. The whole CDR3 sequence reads CSAISSNTAVNQPQHF.

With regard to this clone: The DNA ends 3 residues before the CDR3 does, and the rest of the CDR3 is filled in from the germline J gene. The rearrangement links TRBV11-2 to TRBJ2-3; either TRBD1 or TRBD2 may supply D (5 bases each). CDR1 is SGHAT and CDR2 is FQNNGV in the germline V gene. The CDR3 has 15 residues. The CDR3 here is CASSEGPNQRWTQYF. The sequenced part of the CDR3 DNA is TGTGCCAGCAGCGAGGGGCCCAACCAACGGTGGACG.

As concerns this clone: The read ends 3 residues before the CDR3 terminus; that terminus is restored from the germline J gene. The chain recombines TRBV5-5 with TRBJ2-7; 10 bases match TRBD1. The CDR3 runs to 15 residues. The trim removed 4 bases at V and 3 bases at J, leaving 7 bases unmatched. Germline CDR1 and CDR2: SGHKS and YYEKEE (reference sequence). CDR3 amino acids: CASSKPGTGVYEQYF. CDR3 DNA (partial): TGTGCCAGCAGCAAACCCGGGACAGGGGTCTACGAG.

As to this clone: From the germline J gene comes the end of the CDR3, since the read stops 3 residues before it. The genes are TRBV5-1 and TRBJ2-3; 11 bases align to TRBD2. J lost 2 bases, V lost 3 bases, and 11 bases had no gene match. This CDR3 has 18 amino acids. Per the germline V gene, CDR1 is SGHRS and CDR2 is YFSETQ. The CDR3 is CASSSLPRLAGHTDTQYF. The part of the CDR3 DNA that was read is TGCGCCAGCAGCTCCCTCCCCAGACTAGCGGGACACACAGATACG. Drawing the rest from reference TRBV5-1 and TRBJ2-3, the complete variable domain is KAGVTQTPRYLIKTRGQQVTLSCSPISGHRSVSWYQQTPGQGLQFLFEYFSETQRNKGNFPGRFSGRQFSNSRSEMNVSTLELGDSALYLCASSSLPRLAGHTDTQYFGPGTRLTVL.

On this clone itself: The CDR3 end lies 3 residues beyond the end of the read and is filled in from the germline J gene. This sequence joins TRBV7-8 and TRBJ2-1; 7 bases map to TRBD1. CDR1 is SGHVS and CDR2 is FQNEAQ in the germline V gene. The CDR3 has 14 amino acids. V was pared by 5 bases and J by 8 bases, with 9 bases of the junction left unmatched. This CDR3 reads CASSPDRSRDEQFF. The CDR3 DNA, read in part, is TGTGCCAGCAGCCCGGACAGGTCGAGAGATGAG. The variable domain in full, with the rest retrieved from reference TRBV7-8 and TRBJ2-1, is GAGVSQSPRYKVAKRGQDVALRCDPISGHVSLFWYQQALGQGPEFLTYFQNEAQLDKSGLPSDRFFAERPEGSVSTLKIQRTQQEDSAVYLCASSPDRSRDEQFFGPGTRLTVL.

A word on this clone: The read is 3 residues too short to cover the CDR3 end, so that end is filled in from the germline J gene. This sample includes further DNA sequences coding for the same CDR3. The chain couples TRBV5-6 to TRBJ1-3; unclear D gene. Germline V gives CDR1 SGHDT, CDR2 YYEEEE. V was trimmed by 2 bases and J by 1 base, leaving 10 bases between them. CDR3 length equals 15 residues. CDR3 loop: CASSFLTGSGNTIYF. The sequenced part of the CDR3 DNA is TGTGCCAGCAGCTTTCTTACGGGTTCTGGAAACACC.

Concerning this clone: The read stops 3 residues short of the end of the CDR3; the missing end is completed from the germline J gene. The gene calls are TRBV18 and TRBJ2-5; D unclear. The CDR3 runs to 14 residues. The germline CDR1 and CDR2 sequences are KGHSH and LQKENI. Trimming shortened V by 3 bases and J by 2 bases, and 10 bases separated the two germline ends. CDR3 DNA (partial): TGTGCCAGCTCACCGCCAAACGCGCAAGAGACC. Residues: CASSPPNAQET. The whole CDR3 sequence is CASSPPNAQETQYF.

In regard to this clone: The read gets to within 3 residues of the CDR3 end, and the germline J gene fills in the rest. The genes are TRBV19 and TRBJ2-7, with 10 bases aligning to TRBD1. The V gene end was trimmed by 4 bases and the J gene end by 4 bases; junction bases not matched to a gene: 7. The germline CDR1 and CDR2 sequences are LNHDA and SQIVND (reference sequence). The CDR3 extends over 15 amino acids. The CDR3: CASSTWTGGGYEQYF. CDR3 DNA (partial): TGTGCCAGTAGTACCTGGACAGGGGGAGGGTACGAG.